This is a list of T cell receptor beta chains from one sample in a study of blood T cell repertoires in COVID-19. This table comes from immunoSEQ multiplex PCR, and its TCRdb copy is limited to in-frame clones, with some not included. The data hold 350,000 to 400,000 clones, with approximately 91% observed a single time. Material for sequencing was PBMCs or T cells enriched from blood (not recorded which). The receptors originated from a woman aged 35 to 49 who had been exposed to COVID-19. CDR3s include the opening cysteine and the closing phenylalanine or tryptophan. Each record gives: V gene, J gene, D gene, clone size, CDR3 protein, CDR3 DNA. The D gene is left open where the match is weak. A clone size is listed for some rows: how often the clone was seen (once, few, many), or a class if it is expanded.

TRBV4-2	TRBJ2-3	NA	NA	CASSQGVSGVTDTQYF	TGTGCCAGCAGCCAAGGGGTTAGCGGAGTCACAGATACGCAGTATTTT
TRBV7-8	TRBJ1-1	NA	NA	CASSSPGQVHTEAFF	TGTGCCAGCAGCAGTCCGGGACAAGTCCACACTGAAGCTTTCTTT
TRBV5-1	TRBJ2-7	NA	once	CASSLGVEVPYEQYF	TGCGCCAGCAGCTTGGGGGTGGAGGTCCCCTACGAGCAGTACTTC
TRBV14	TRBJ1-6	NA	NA	CASSQVLGRTDSPLHF	TGTGCCAGCAGCCAAGTTTTGGGCCGAACAGATTCACCCCTCCACTTT
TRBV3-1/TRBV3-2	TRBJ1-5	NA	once	CASSQEGAGQPQHF	TGTGCCAGCAGCCAAGAGGGGGCCGGTCAGCCCCAGCATTTT
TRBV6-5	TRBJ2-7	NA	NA	CASSTGTGGYEQYF	TGTGCCAGCAGTACCGGGACTGGGGGATACGAGCAGTACTTC
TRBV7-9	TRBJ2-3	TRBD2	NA	CASSSRTRGNTDTQYF	TGTGCCAGCAGCTCACGGACTAGAGGAAACACAGATACGCAGTATTTT
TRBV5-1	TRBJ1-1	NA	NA	CASSLAQGLMNTEAFF	TGCGCCAGCAGCTTGGCTCAGGGCCTGATGAACACTGAAGCTTTCTTT
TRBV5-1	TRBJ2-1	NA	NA	CASSATQGFDEQFF	TGCGCCAGCAGCGCGACCCAGGGGTTTGATGAGCAGTTCTTC
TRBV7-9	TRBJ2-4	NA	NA	CASSLIVPSRTKNIQYF	TGTGCCAGCAGCTTAATTGTTCCCTCTAGGACCAAAAACATTCAGTACTTC
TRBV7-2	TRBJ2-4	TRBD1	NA	CASSLQGADIQYF	TGTGCCAGCAGCCTACAGGGGGCAGACATTCAGTACTTC
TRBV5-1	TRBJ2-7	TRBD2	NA	CASSPGLRSSWVREQYF	TGCGCCAGCAGTCCGGGACTAAGATCCTCATGGGTTCGGGAGCAGTACTTC
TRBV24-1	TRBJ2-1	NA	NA	CATSVGGQLMKGQFF	TGTGCCACCAGTGTAGGCGGACAGCTTATGAAGGGGCAGTTCTTC
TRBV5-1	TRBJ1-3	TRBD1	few	CASSPRTGFTANTIYF	TGCGCCAGCAGCCCGAGGACAGGCTTCACCGCGAACACCATATATTTT
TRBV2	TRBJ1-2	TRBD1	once	CASRDRAFYGYTF	TGTGCCAGTAGGGACAGGGCCTTTTATGGCTACACCTTC
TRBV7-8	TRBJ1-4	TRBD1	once	CASSLAQGYEKLFF	TGTGCCAGCAGCTTAGCACAGGGGTACGAAAAACTGTTTTTT
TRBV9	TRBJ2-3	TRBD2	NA	CASSVAAGEGITDTQYF	TGTGCCAGCAGCGTAGCTGCCGGGGAGGGGATCACAGATACGCAGTATTTT
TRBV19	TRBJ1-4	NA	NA	CASSSNRVINEKLFF	TGTGCCAGTAGTTCCAACAGGGTCATTAATGAAAAACTGTTTTTT
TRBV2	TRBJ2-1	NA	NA	CASSGSPLGEQFF	TGTGCCAGCAGTGGAAGCCCGCTCGGTGAGCAGTTCTTC
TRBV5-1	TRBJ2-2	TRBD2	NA	CASSLRGLAASGAGGELFF	TGCGCCAGCAGCTTGAGAGGACTAGCGGCGTCGGGAGCTGGCGGGGAGCTGTTTTTT
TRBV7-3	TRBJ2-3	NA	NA	CASSPTGTSTDTQYF	TGTGCCAGCAGTCCTACGGGGACTAGCACAGATACGCAGTATTTT
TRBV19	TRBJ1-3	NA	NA	CASSMNWGRVGNTIYF	TGTGCCAGTAGTATGAATTGGGGGAGGGTCGGAAACACCATATATTTT
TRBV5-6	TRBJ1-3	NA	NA	CASSLDRPGNTIYF	TGTGCCAGCAGCTTGGACAGGCCTGGAAACACCATATATTTT
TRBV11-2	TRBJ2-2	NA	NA	CASSTLTGGRSPAPGELFF	TGTGCCAGCAGCACTTTAACCGGGGGGCGGAGCCCCGCCCCCGGGGAGCTGTTTTTT
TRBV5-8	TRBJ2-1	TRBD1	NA	CASSLFGQGALLNEQFF	TGTGCCAGCAGCTTATTTGGACAGGGGGCTTTGTTGAATGAGCAGTTCTTC